This paragraph covers one T cell receptor (beta chain) sequence. V lost 0 bases, J lost 9 bases, and 13 bases lay in between. CDR1 SGHKS and CDR2 YYEKEE come from the germline V gene (reference sequence). The CDR3 has 14 residues. Per the study methods: Scientists estimated how many nucleated cells there were by amplifying reference gene primers. Assay: immunoSEQ multiplex PCR; the TCRdb copy retains only in-frame clones and omits some. For V, J and clone size, that table is used; D and trimming come from the DNA. The sample yields 250,000 or so clones, about 91% seen once. This entry belongs to a study of blood T cell repertoires in COVID-19. Study-wide background: COVID-19 samples collected from the United States, Italy and Spain covered acute and convalescent phases. Nucleic acid was either cDNA or gDNA, and it came from T cells, B-cell-depleted T cells, or PBMCs.

The rearrangement uses TRBV5-5 and TRBJ2-1; D remains ambiguous. This sequence was found in a woman between 40 and 50 years old who had recovered from COVID-19. Sequenced: peripheral blood. The CDR3 nucleotides read TGTGCCAGCAGCTTGGCCCACAATTCTCGTGAGCAGTTCTTC. Translating gives CASSLAHNSREQFF.